This T cell receptor beta chain originates from a study of blood T cells in healthy people across ages. Germline CDR1 SGHAT, CDR2 FQNNGV. The V gene end was trimmed by 5 bases and the J gene end by 1 base; junction bases not matched to a gene: 9. The CDR3 extends over 18 amino acids. Comment on this clonotype: The antigen remains undetermined.

Primed by a sample-barcoded 5' primer and a J-beta primer mix, a second PCR proceeded for 7 to 11 cycles. TCRdb re-analysed the 5' RACE reads in MiXCR, keeping a single row per CDR3 protein. Of some 1.8 million distinct CDR3 sequences listed, about 39% are singletons. It was ten milliliters of peripheral blood that were drawn from each donor. Samples each had at least 5.5 micrograms of total RNA extracted. Study-level points and caveats: Unsorted PBMCs ruled out conclusive naive versus antigen-experienced comparison. While age rose, TCR beta diversity per million T cells dropped in a roughly linear way.

This chain joins TRBV11-2 and TRBJ1-5; 12 bases map to TRBD1. Sequenced material: blood. The source is a human donor in good health. CDR3 protein: CASSQGTGGELSNQPQHF. The CDR3 region has the DNA TGTGCCAGCAGCCAAGGGACAGGGGGCGAGTTGAGCAATCAGCCCCAGCATTTT.